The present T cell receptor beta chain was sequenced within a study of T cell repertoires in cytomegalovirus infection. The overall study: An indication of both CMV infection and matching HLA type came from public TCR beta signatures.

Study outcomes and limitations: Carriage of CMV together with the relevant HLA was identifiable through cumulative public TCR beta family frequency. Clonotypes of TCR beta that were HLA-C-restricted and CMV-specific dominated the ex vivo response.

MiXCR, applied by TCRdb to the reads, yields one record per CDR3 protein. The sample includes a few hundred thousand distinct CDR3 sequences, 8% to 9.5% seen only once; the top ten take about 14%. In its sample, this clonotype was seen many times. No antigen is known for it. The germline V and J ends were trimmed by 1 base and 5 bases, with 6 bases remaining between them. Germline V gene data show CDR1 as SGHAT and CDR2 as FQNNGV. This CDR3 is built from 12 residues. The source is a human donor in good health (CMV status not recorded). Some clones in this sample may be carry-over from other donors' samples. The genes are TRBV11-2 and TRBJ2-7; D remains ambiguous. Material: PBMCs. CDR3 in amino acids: CASSLVSDEQYF. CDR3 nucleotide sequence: TGTGCCAGCAGCTTAGTGTCTGACGAGCAGTACTTC.